A selection of T cell receptor beta chains follows, all from one sample in a study of T-cell reconstitution after alpha-beta-depleted transplantation in children. TCRdb re-called the PCR reads through MiXCR, storing one row per CDR3 protein. The table records about half a million distinct CDR3 sequences, 9.5% to 15% of them present only once. The material was PBMCs from the stem cell graft donor, obtained from the stem cell graft. The receptors were sampled from a human donor who donated a stem cell graft to a child with combined immunodeficiency. Each CDR3 is given with its conserved first and last residue. The D gene is left open where the match is weak. Clone size is shown for a subset of rows, as once, few, many or a class of expanded clone.

TRBJ1-1 | NA | NA | TRBV19 | 12 | TGTGCCAGTAGTATATTTGGGACTGAAGCTTTCTTT | CASSIFGTEAFF
TRBJ2-1 | NA | NA | TRBV3-1 | 13 | TGTGCCAGCAGTTTACTAGGGAAAAATGAGCAGTTCTTC | CASSLLGKNEQFF
TRBJ1-6 | NA | NA | TRBV12-3/TRBV12-4 | 15 | TGTGCCAGCAGTTTAGGCGCGCAGCAAAATTCACCCCTCCACTTT | CASSLGAQQNSPLHF
TRBJ2-3 | NA | NA | TRBV7-8 | 14 | TGTGCCAGCAGCCGCGGGCAGGTCACAGATACGCAGTATTTT | CASSRGQVTDTQYF
TRBJ2-1 | NA | many | TRBV9 | 16 | TGTGCCAGCAGCTCATTCTTGGGGAGCTCCTACAATGAGCAGTTCTTC | CASSSFLGSSYNEQFF
TRBJ2-7 | TRBD2 | NA | TRBV20-1 | 15 | TGCTGCGCTAGATCGACTAGCGGGAGGATTGGGGAGCAGTACTTC | CCARSTSGRIGEQYF
TRBJ2-5 | TRBD2 | NA | TRBV24-1 | 15 | TGTGCCACCAGTGAAGCCGGGACTAGCGGAGAGACCCAGTACTTC | CATSEAGTSGETQYF
TRBJ2-2 | NA | few | TRBV7-3 | 15 | TGTGCCAGCAGCACAACAGGGTTTGGGACCGGGGAGCTGTTTTTT | CASSTTGFGTGELFF
TRBJ2-7 | TRBD1 | few | TRBV5-5 | 17 | TGTGCCAGCAGCTTGGATGGCGCACAGGGGGGAGTCTACGAGCAGTACTTC | CASSLDGAQGGVYEQYF
TRBJ1-5 | TRBD1 | many | TRBV6-5 | 15 | TGTGCCAGTTCTACTCCGACAGGGGAGATTTGGCCCCAGCATTTT | CASSTPTGEIWPQHF
TRBJ2-7 | NA | many | TRBV27 | 16 | TGTGCCAGCAGACGGACCGGGGACGGCGTCTCCTACGAGCAGTACTTC | CASRRTGDGVSYEQYF
TRBJ2-1 | TRBD2 | few | TRBV20-1 | 15 | TGCAGTGCAGGCCCACTAGCGGAGGTCTACAATGAGCAGTTCTTC | CSAGPLAEVYNEQFF
TRBJ2-1 | TRBD2 | once | TRBV6-4 | 15 | TGTGCCAGCAGTGCCCTAGCGGGAGGCGGGTATGAGCAGTTCTTC | CASSALAGGGYEQFF
TRBJ2-6 | TRBD2 | NA | TRBV7-2 | 15 | TGTGCCAGCAGCTCGGGGAGGGCCGGGGCCAACGTCCTGACTTTC | CASSSGRAGANVLTF
TRBJ2-5 | TRBD2 | few | TRBV10-3 | 15 | TGTGCCATCAGTGTGTCGGGGGGGCCCGGTGAGACCCAGTACTTC | CAISVSGGPGETQYF
TRBJ2-1 | NA | many | TRBV30 | 14 | TGTGCCTGGAGTGTACAGCTGGAGTACAATGAGCAGTTCTTC | CAWSVQLEYNEQFF
TRBJ2-1 | NA | many | TRBV12-3/TRBV12-4 | 14 | TGTGCCAGCCACCTGGGCAGGCAATACAATGAGCAGTTCTTC | CASHLGRQYNEQFF
TRBJ2-1 | NA | few | TRBV7-3 | 14 | TGTGCCAGCAGCTTATCTAACCAATACAATGAGCAGTTCTTC | CASSLSNQYNEQFF
TRBJ2-6 | NA | few | TRBV5-1 | 14 | TGCGCCAGCTCAAACACCGCTGGGGCCAACGTCCTGACTTTC | CASSNTAGANVLTF
TRBJ2-3 | NA | NA | TRBV7-2 | 15 | TGTGCCAGCAATCCTGGGGGGGCGCTAAGGGATACGCAGTATTTT | CASNPGGALRDTQYF
TRBJ2-5 | TRBD2 | NA | TRBV12-3/TRBV12-4 | 15 | TGTGCCAGCAGTGGATCGGGAGGGTTAGTGGAGACCCAGTACTTC | CASSGSGGLVETQYF
TRBJ2-5 | TRBD1 | many | TRBV6-1 | 12 | TGTGCCACTACGACAGGGATCGCGACCCAGTACTTC | CATTTGIATQYF
TRBJ2-7 | TRBD2 | many | TRBV7-2 | 15 | TGTGCCAGCAGCTTTACTAGCGGGGGCCCCTACGAGCAGTACTTC | CASSFTSGGPYEQYF
TRBJ2-1 | NA | many | TRBV29-1 | 12 | TGCAGCGTTGACGGACAGCTCAATGAGCAGTTCTTC | CSVDGQLNEQFF
TRBJ2-7 | NA | NA | TRBV5-1 | 14 | TGCGCCAGCAGCTTGGATGAGAGACCCTACGAGCAGTACTTC | CASSLDERPYEQYF
TRBJ2-7 | NA | many | TRBV12-3/TRBV12-4 | 12 | TGTGCCAGCAGCTTCGGGCCCTACGAGCAGTACTTC | CASSFGPYEQYF
TRBJ2-1 | NA | many | TRBV7-2 | 11 | TGTGCCAGCAGCCCTAGTTTTGAGCAGTTCTTC | CASSPSFEQFF
TRBJ2-7 | TRBD1 | few | TRBV27 | 18 | TGTGCCAGCAGTAAACCGACACCGGACAGGGCTCTTGAATACGAGCAGTACTTC | CASSKPTPDRALEYEQYF
TRBJ2-3 | NA | few | TRBV7-3 | 13 | TGTGCCAGCAGCTTATCCGGCCGAGATACGCAGTATTTT | CASSLSGRDTQYF
TRBJ2-7 | TRBD1 | NA | TRBV7-2 | 17 | TGTGCCAGCAGCTTAGTCCACAGGGGTAGGAGCTCCTACGAGCAGTACTTC | CASSLVHRGRSSYEQYF
TRBJ2-7 | TRBD1 | many | TRBV11-1 | 15 | TGTGCCAGCAGCTTGCCCCGGGGACAGGGAGGGGAGCAGTACTTC | CASSLPRGQGGEQYF
TRBJ1-5 | NA | few | TRBV6-1 | 18 | TGTGCCAGCAGTGAAGCGACCGGGGGCGGATTGAGCAATCAGCCCCAGCATTTT | CASSEATGGGLSNQPQHF
TRBJ2-2 | NA | many | TRBV12-3/TRBV12-4 | 15 | TGTGCCAGCAGACCCAGACAGGACTACACCGGGGAGCTGTTTTTT | CASRPRQDYTGELFF
TRBJ1-6 | NA | many | TRBV10-3 | 14 | TGTGCCATCAGTGAGTGGGCTGATAATTCACCCCTCCACTTT | CAISEWADNSPLHF
TRBJ1-2 | NA | few | TRBV24-1 | 14 | TGTGCCACCAGTGATTCGGGGAAGAGCTATGGCTACACCTTC | CATSDSGKSYGYTF
TRBJ2-3 | TRBD2 | few | TRBV5-1 | 16 | TGCGCCAGCAGCTTGGGGACTAGCGGGGGTCTGGATACGCAGTATTTT | CASSLGTSGGLDTQYF
TRBJ2-7 | NA | few | TRBV6-2/TRBV6-3 | 14 | TGTGCCAGCAGTTCCACAGGCGTTCCCTACGAGCAGTACTTC | CASSSTGVPYEQYF
TRBJ2-7 | NA | few | TRBV6-4 | 16 | TGTGCCAGCAGGCCGGGACCGAGATACTGGGCCTACGAGCAGTACTTC | CASRPGPRYWAYEQYF
TRBJ2-1 | TRBD2 | many | TRBV3-1 | 17 | TGTGCCAGCAGCCAAGATCTAAGCGGGGGGCCCCACAATGAGCAGTTCTTC | CASSQDLSGGPHNEQFF
TRBJ2-3 | TRBD2 | NA | TRBV29-1 | 21 | TGCAGCGTTGAAGATCAGTGGGGGCTAGCGGGAGGCTCCTACAGCACAGATACGCAGTATTTT | CSVEDQWGLAGGSYSTDTQYF
TRBJ2-7 | TRBD2 | few | TRBV29-1 | 13 | TGCAGCGTTTGGACTAGCGGAGAATACGAGCAGTACTTC | CSVWTSGEYEQYF
TRBJ2-7 | NA | many | TRBV11-3 | 14 | TGTGCCAGCAGCTTGCCTAGCGACTCCTACGAGCAGTACTTC | CASSLPSDSYEQYF